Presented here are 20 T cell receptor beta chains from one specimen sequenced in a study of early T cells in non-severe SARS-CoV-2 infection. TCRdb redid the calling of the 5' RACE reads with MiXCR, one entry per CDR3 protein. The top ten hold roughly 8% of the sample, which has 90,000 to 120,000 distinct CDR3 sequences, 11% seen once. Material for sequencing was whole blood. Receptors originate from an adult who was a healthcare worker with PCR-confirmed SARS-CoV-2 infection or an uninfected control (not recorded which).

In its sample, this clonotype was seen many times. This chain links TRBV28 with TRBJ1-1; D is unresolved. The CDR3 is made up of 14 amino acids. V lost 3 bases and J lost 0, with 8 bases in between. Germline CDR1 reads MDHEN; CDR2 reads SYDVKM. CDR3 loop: CASSFWLMNTEAFF. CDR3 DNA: TGTGCCAGCAGTTTTTGGTTGATGAACACTGAAGCTTTCTTT.

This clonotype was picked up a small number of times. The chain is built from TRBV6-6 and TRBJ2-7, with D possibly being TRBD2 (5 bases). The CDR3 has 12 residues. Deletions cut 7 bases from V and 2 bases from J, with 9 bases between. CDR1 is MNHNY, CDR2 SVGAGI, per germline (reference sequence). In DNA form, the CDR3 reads TGTGCCAGCATGACGAGGGCCTACGAGCAGTACTTC. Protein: CASMTRAYEQYF.

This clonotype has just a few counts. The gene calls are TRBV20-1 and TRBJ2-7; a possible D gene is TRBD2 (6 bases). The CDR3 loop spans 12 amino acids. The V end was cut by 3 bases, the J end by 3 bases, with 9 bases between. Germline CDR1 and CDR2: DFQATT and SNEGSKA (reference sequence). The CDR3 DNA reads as TGCAGTGCTAGCGGGAGATACTACGAGCAGTACTTC. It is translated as CSASGRYYEQYF.

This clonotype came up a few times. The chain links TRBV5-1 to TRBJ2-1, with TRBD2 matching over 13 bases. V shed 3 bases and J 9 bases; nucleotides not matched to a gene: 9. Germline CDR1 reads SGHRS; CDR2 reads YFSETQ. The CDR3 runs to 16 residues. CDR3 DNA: TGCGCCAGCAGCTCTAAGCCGGGACTAGCGGGAAGTGAGCAGTTCTTC. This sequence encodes CASSSKPGLAGSEQFF.

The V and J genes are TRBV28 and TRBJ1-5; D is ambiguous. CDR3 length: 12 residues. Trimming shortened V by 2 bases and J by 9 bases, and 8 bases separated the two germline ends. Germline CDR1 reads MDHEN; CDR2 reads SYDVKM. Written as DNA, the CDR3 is TGTGCCAGCAGTTTAGGGAGCAGGCCCCAGCATTTT. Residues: CASSLGSRPQHF.

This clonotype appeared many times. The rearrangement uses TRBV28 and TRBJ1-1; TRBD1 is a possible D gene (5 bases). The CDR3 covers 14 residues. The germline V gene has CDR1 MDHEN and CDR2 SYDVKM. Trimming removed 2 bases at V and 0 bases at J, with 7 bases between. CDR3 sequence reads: CASSLGGVNTEAFF. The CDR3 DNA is TGTGCCAGCAGTTTAGGGGGAGTGAACACTGAAGCTTTCTTT.

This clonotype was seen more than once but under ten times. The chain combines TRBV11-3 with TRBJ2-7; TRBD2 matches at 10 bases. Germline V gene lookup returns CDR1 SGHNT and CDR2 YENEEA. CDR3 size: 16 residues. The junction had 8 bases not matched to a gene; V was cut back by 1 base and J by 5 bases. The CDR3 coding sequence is TGTGCCAGCAGCTTAGGCCGAACTAGCGGGACTGACGAGCAGTACTTC. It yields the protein CASSLGRTSGTDEQYF. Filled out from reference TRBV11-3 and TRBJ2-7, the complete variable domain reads EAGVVQSPRYKIIEKKQPVAFWCNPISGHNTLYWYLQNLGQGPELLIRYENEEAVDDSQLPKDRFSAERLKGVDSTLKIQPAELGDSAVYLCASSLGRTSGTDEQYFGPGTRLTVT.

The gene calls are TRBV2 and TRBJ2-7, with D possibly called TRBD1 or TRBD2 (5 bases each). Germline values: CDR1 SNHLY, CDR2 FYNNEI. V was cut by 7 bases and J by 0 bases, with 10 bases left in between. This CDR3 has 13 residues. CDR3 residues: CASTRGGSYEQYF. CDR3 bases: TGTGCCAGCACACGGGGCGGCTCCTACGAGCAGTACTTC. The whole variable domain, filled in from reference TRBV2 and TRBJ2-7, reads EPEVTQTPSHQVTQMGQEVILRCVPISNHLYFYWYRQILGQKVEFLVSFYNNEISEKSEIFDDQFSVERPDGSNFTLKIRSTKLEDSAMYFCASTRGGSYEQYFGPGTRLTVT.

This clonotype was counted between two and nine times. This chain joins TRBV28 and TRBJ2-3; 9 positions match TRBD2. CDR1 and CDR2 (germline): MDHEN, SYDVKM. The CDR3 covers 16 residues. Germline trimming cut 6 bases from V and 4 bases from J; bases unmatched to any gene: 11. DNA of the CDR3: TGTGCCAGCAGGCATAGCGGGAGTACGTTCGCAGATACGCAGTATTTT. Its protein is CASRHSGSTFADTQYF.

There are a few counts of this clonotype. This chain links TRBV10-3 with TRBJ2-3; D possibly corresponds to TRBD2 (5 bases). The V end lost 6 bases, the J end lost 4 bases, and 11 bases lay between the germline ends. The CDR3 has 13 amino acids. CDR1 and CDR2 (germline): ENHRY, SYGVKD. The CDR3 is CAIRLGSADTQYF. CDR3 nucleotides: TGTGCCATCAGACTAGGCTCGGCAGATACGCAGTATTTT.

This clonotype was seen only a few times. In DNA form, the CDR3 reads TGTGCCAGCAGTTTAGACAGGCGGACCGAGCAGTACTTC. The encoded protein is CASSLDRRTEQYF. The V gene is TRBV27, the J gene TRBJ2-7; D may be TRBD1 (6 bases). V lost 2 bases, J lost 6 bases, and 11 bases lay in between. The CDR3 totals 13 residues. Germline CDR1 reads MNHEY; CDR2 reads SMNVEV (reference sequence).

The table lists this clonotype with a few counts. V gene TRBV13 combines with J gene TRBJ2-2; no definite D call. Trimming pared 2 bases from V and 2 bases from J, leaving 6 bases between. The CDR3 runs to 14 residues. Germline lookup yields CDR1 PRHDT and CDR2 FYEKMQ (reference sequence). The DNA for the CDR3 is TGTGCCAGCAGCTTACAGGCCAACACCGGGGAGCTGTTTTTT. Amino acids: CASSLQANTGELFF.

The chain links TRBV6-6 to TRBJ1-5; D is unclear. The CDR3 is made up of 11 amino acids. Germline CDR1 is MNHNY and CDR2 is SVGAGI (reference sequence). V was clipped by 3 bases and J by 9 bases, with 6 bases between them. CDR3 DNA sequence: TGTGCCAGCAGTTATTTCGGGCCCCAGCATTTT. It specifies CASSYFGPQHF.

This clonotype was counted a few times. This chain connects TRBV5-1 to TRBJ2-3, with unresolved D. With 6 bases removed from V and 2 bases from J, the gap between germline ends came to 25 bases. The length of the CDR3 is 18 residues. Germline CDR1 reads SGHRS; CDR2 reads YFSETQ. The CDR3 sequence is CASMLTPDHRFTTDTQYF. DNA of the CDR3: TGCGCCAGCATGCTCACCCCCGATCATAGGTTCACCACAGATACGCAGTATTTT.

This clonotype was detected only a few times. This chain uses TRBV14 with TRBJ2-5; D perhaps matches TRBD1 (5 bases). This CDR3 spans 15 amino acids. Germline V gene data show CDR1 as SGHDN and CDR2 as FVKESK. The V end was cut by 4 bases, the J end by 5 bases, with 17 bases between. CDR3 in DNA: TGTGCCAGCAGCCTCCGGATTGCTAGACAGGAGACCCAGTACTTC. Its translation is CASSLRIARQETQYF.

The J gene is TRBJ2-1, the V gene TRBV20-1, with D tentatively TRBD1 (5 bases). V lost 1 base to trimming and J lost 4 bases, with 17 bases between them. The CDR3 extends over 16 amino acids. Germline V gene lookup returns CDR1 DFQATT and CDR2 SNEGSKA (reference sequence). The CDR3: CSARVRVLVGYNEQFF. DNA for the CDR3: TGCAGTGCTAGAGTCAGGGTCCTAGTGGGGTACAATGAGCAGTTCTTC.

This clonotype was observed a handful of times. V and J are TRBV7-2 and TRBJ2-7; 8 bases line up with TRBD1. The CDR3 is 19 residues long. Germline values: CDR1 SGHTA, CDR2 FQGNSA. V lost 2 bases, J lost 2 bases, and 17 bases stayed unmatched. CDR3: CASSLFLQGASTFPYEQYF. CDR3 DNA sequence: TGTGCCAGCAGCTTATTTCTCCAGGGGGCCTCTACTTTCCCCTACGAGCAGTACTTC.

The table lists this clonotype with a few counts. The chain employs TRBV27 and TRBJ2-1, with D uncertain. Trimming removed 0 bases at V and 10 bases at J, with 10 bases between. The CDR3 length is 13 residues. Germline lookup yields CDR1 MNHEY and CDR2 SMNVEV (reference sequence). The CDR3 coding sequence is TGTGCCAGCAGTTTATCGAACGGGCTGGAGCAGTTCTTC. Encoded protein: CASSLSNGLEQFF.

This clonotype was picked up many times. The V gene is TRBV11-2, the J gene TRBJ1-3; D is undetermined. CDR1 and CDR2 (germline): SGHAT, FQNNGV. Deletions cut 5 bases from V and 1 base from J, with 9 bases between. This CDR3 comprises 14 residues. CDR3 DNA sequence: TGTGCCAGCAGCCTCACAAGATCTGGAAACACCATATATTTT. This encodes CASSLTRSGNTIYF.

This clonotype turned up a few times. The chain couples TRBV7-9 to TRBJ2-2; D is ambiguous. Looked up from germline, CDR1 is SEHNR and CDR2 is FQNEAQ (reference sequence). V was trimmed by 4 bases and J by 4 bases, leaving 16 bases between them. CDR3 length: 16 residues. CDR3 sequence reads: CASSSSPDISTGELFF. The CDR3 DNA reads TGTGCCAGCAGCTCCTCCCCCGACATCTCCACCGGGGAGCTGTTTTTT.